This passage covers 16 T cell receptor beta chains from one sample sequenced in a study of Ad26.COV2.S vaccination and SARS-CoV-2 variants. As to treatment: around 19 received Ad26.COV2.S at low or high dose, single or two shots; about 5 received placebo; per-sample allocation not given. Samples came from day 63 after the first vaccine or placebo injection. Repertoires were generated with immunoSEQ multiplex PCR, while TCRdb's copy carries only in-frame clones and drops some. The data contain about 350,000 clones, 88% of them singletons. Source: peripheral blood, taken in a trial of Ad26.COV2.S vaccine versus placebo. The origin of the receptors is a person between 18 and 59 years old who received the Ad26.COV2.S COVID-19 vaccine or a placebo.

The chain uses TRBV7-2 and TRBJ1-5; D may be TRBD1 (5 bases). The V end was cut by 3 bases, the J end by 3 bases, with 9 bases between. Germline V gene lookup returns CDR1 SGHTA and CDR2 FQGNSA. The length of the CDR3 is 14 residues. Here the CDR3 reads CASSLGPYNQPQHF. For the CDR3, the DNA is TGTGCCAGCAGCTTGGGGCCGTACAATCAGCCCCAGCATTTT.

This rearrangement joins TRBV11-1 to TRBJ2-7; 7 bases are a match to TRBD2. CDR3 length: 14 amino acids. V trimming: 3 bases; J trimming: 3 bases; junction bases outside the gene matches: 5. The germline V gene has CDR1 SGHAT and CDR2 FQDESV (reference sequence). CDR3 coding DNA: TGTGCCAGCAGCTTCTACCGGGACTACTACGAGCAGTACTTC. Its protein product is CASSFYRDYYEQYF.

This clone was seen once. The chain uses TRBV3-1 (or the pseudogene TRBV3-2) and TRBJ1-2; 8 nucleotides agree with TRBD1. The CDR3 sequence is 16 residues long. V was clipped by 0 bases and J by 4 bases; unmatched bases: 7. The V gene's germline CDR1 is LGHDT and CDR2 YNNKEL (reference sequence). CDR3 sequence (DNA): TGTGCCAGCAGCCAAGAGACCAGGGGGCACACCTATGGCTACACCTTC. Encoded protein: CASSQETRGHTYGYTF.

V usage is TRBV7-8 and J usage is TRBJ2-7, with D perhaps matching TRBD1 or TRBD2 (5 bases each). Germline-derived CDR1 and CDR2 are SGHVS and FQNEAQ. The CDR3 length is 19 residues. V shed 3 bases and J shed 3 bases, with 27 bases lying between them. The CDR3 loop reads CASSFRPGTVLASDYEQYF. CDR3 in DNA: TGTGCCAGCAGCTTCCGCCCCGGGACGGTGCTTGCCTCGGACTACGAGCAGTACTTC.

This clone was recorded once. The chain carries TRBV28 and TRBJ2-7; the D is unclear. In germline, CDR1 is MDHEN, CDR2 SYDVKM. The CDR3 consists of 13 residues. The ends were cut back, 6 bases at V and 0 bases at J, with 9 bases in the middle. CDR3 DNA: TGTGCCAGCAGGAAACAGAGCTCCTACGAGCAGTACTTC. It yields the protein CASRKQSSYEQYF. Complete variable domain (other parts from reference TRBV28 and TRBJ2-7): DVKVTQSSRYLVKRTGEKVFLECVQDMDHENMFWYRQDPGLGLRLIYFSYDVKMKEKGDIPEGYSVSREKKERFSLILESASTNQTSMYLCASRKQSSYEQYFGPGTRLTVT.

CDR3 protein: CASSLGRTSGNTIYF. The DNA of the CDR3 is TGTGCCAGCAGCTTGGGACGAACCTCTGGAAACACCATATATTTT. The chain is built from TRBV25-1 and TRBJ1-3; the D gene is possibly TRBD1 (5 bases). CDR3 length: 15 residues. The V gene's germline CDR1 is MGHDK and CDR2 SYGVNS. Trimming stripped 6 bases from V and 0 bases from J, with 12 bases between.

This CDR3 reads CASSDQSGRFSYEQYF. The CDR3 DNA is TGCGCCAGCAGCGACCAATCGGGCAGATTCTCCTACGAGCAGTACTTC. V is TRBV5-1 and J is TRBJ2-7; D is uncertain. Trimming stripped 4 bases from V and 0 bases from J, with 17 bases between. Germline loops: CDR1 SGHRS, CDR2 YFSETQ. The CDR3 contains 16 residues.

The chain recombines TRBV11-1 with TRBJ1-2, with 7 bases fitting TRBD1. Trimming at V came to 5 bases and at J to 6 bases, leaving 12 bases not matched to a gene. Per germline, CDR1 SGHAT and CDR2 FQDESV (reference sequence). The CDR3 has 15 residues. The CDR3 region has the DNA TGTGCCAGCAGCGCCAGCTATGGGACAGCCGATGGCTACACCTTC. Its translation is CASSASYGTADGYTF.

J is TRBJ1-5 and V is TRBV7-9; the D is unclear. From germline, CDR1 is SEHNR and CDR2 FQNEAQ (reference sequence). The CDR3 loop spans 13 amino acids. Trimming took off 2 bases at V and 7 bases at J, with 9 bases between the two ends. CDR3 DNA sequence: TGTGCCAGCAGCTTATACTTAGGACAGCCCCAGCATTTT. This translates into CASSLYLGQPQHF.

This chain links TRBV12-1 with TRBJ2-3; the table gives TRBD1 as D, unverified against the DNA. TRBV12-1 is a listed pseudogene. CDR3 size: 16 residues. CDR3 residues: CASSVKQGLEKDTQYF. CDR3 in DNA: TGTGCCAGCAGCGTTAAACAGGGGTTAGAAAAAGATACGCAGTATTTT.

The chain links TRBV7-6 to TRBJ2-1, with no clear D. The V gene lost 1 base and the J gene lost 3 bases, with 13 bases spanning the gap. From germline, CDR1 is SGHVS and CDR2 FNYEAQ. The CDR3 has 16 amino acids. CDR3 protein: CASSLGWGNNYNEQFF. For the CDR3, the DNA is TGTGCCAGCAGCTTAGGGTGGGGTAACAACTACAATGAGCAGTTCTTC.

In its sample, this clone was seen a few times. V and J are TRBV29-1 and TRBJ2-2; 7 bases match TRBD1. The CDR3 has 13 residues. V lost 6 bases to trimming and J lost 7 bases; unmatched junction nucleotides: 8. From germline, CDR1 is SQVTM and CDR2 ANQGSEA. This chain's CDR3 is CSVTGFGFGELFF. The CDR3, as DNA: TGCAGCGTGACAGGGTTCGGGTTCGGGGAGCTGTTTTTT.

This clone was counted between two and nine times. V gene TRBV25-1 combines with J gene TRBJ1-2; D gene unclear. The ends were cut back, 4 bases at V and 4 bases at J, with 4 bases in the middle. The CDR3 is 11 amino acids. Looked up from germline, CDR1 is MGHDK and CDR2 is SYGVNS. CDR3 coding DNA: TGTGCCAGCAGTGGGGGCTATGGCTACACCTTC. It specifies CASSGGYGYTF.

The gene calls are TRBV6-5 and TRBJ2-7, with 7 bases that match TRBD1. After removal of 3 bases from V and 6 bases from J, the junction contained 5 bases not matched to a gene. The V gene's germline CDR1 is MNHEY and CDR2 SVGAGI. The CDR3 loop spans 13 amino acids. The CDR3: CASSYGAGGEQYF. The CDR3 DNA sequence: TGTGCCAGCAGTTATGGGGCAGGGGGCGAGCAGTACTTC.

The rearrangement joins TRBV5-1 to TRBJ2-1, with 12 bases fitting TRBD2. CDR3 length: 18 residues. Trimming at V came to 0 bases and at J to 0 bases, leaving 4 bases not matched to a gene. CDR1 is SGHRS, CDR2 YFSETQ, per germline. CDR3 sequence reads: CASSLGLAGVSSYNEQFF. The CDR3 bases are TGCGCCAGCAGCTTGGGACTAGCGGGGGTGAGCTCCTACAATGAGCAGTTCTTC. The full variable domain, its missing parts supplied by reference TRBV5-1 and TRBJ2-1, is KAGVTQTPRYLIKTRGQQVTLSCSPISGHRSVSWYQQTPGQGLQFLFEYFSETQRNKGNFPGRFSGRQFSNSRSEMNVSTLELGDSALYLCASSLGLAGVSSYNEQFFGPGTRLTVL.

This clone turned up a few times. The chain recombines TRBV2 with TRBJ1-3, with 10 bases identical to TRBD1. The trim removed 6 bases at V and 7 bases at J, leaving 6 bases unmatched. CDR1 and CDR2 (germline): SNHLY, FYNNEI. The CDR3 loop spans 14 amino acids. CDR3 coding DNA: TGTGCCAGCAGCGACAGGGGGCTCCGCAACACCATATATTTT. This translates into CASSDRGLRNTIYF.